The present entry profiles one T cell receptor beta chain with its context. Its antigen is currently unknown. The germline V gene has CDR1 SNHLY and CDR2 FYNNEI. The CDR3 is 17 residues long. V lost 7 bases to trimming and J lost 0 bases; unmatched junction nucleotides: 12. The donors were members of the validation cohort, which comprised 120 subjects and was separate from the first cohort of about 700 subjects. This record belongs to a study of cytomegalovirus exposure and HLA in healthy donors. About the study: The roughly 110 validation repertoires were produced on the same platform as the 550 to 700 repertoires of the first cohort. This was reported in a later analysis. Study observations and caveats: Cytomegalovirus status was reportedly diagnosed by the classifier with high specificity and sensitivity. The tendency of first-cohort TCR clusters to co-occur in the 120 or so validation repertoires was identified by a subsequent analysis.

Sequencing used immunoSEQ multiplex PCR; TCRdb keeps in-frame clones, though not all of them. Of about 350,000 clones in the sample, roughly nine tenths are singletons; the top ten hold approximately 1.1%. Input material: PBMCs. The sequence derives from a woman aged 30 to 39 in good health and CMV-seropositive. This chain connects TRBV2 to TRBJ2-7; 10 bases match TRBD2. As DNA, the CDR3 is TGTGCCAGCATGGGCAGGGGATCTAGCGGGAGCTCCTACGAGCAGTACTTC. This encodes CASMGRGSSGSSYEQYF. Based on the CDR3 plus reference TRBV2 and TRBJ2-7, the full variable domain is EPEVTQTPSHQVTQMGQEVILRCVPISNHLYFYWYRQILGQKVEFLVSFYNNEISEKSEIFDDQFSVERPDGSNFTLKIRSTKLEDSAMYFCASMGRGSSGSSYEQYFGPGTRLTVT.